What follows describes a single T cell receptor beta chain. The antigen is unknown. The data stem from a study of radiation and T cells in renal cell carcinoma. As for the study in general: Nephrectomy followed 15 Gy stereotactic body radiation by 4 weeks. Study findings and constraints: Baseline intratumoral clonotype presence is unknown without pretreatment biopsies. In blood, top tumor clones expanded by 2 weeks, shrinking by 4.

Trimming left V 5 bases short and J 9 bases short, with 25 bases between. CDR3 length: 17 amino acids. Germline V gene lookup returns CDR1 LNHNV and CDR2 YYDKDF (reference sequence). Time point noted: baseline pretreatment blood. Documented treatment: 15 Gy SBRT to primary tumor, nephrectomy 4 weeks later. Clear cell pathology was present in this patient's renal cell carcinoma. TCRdb keeps only in-frame clones here, not all; method: immunoSEQ multiplex PCR. Of around 160,000 clones listed, about 87% were seen once; the top ten hold about 4%. The sample consisted of blood, taken from a patient whose treatment included radiotherapy and nephrectomy. This clonotype was obtained from an older woman with renal cell carcinoma. The chain carries TRBV15 and TRBJ2-2, with D possibly matching TRBD1 (5 bases). CDR3 in DNA: TGTGCCACCAGCCCCTCCCCCCAGAGATCACGGACATGGGAGCTGTTTTTT. This gives the protein CATSPSPQRSRTWELFF.